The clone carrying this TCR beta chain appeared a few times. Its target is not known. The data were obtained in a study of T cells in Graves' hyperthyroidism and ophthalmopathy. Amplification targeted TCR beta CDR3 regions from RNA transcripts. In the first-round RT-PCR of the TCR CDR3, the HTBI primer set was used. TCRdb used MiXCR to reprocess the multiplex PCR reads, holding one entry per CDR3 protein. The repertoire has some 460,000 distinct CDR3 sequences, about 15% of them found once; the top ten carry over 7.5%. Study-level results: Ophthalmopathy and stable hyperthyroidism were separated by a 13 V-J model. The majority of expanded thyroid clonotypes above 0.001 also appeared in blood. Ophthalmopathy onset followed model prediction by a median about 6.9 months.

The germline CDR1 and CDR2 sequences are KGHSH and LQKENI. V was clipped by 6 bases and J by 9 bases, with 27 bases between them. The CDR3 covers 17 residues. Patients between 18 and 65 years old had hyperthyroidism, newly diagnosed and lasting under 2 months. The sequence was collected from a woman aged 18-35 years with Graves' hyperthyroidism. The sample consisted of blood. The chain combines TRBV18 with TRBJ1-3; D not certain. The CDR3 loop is CASSPSTDGLIEGTIYF. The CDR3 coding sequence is TGTGCCAGCTCTCCCTCCACCGACGGACTAATAGAAGGCACCATATATTTT.